Described below is a single T cell receptor beta chain sequence and its context. Its target is unknown. V was pared by 5 bases and J by 5 bases, with 13 bases between. The CDR3 consists of 15 residues. Germline CDR1 reads KGHSH; CDR2 reads LQKENI. The data are from a study of cytomegalovirus exposure and HLA in healthy donors. Study details: As an earlier analysis found, around 170 million T cells yielded approximately 110 million unique TCR beta sequences.

Primers included in the PCR were 60 Vbeta and 13 Jbeta primers. Sequencing was performed with immunoSEQ multiplex PCR; in TCRdb, only in-frame clones are kept and a portion is missing. This sample's table reports roughly 50,000 clones. Broader study findings: Follow-up analysis found HLA locus-dependent TCR association rates, highest for DRB1 and lowest for HLA-C. Some segments of the V type, notably TRBV6-2 and TRBV6-3, were excluded as indistinguishable. TCR beta V segments were, for the most part, productive about 87% or about 30% of the time in an earlier analysis.

V usage is TRBV18 and J usage is TRBJ1-6; maybe TRBD1 (5 bases). The source of this sequence is a male donor in good health and CMV-seropositive. The specimen sequenced was PBMCs. The CDR3 loop reads CASSLSFRDNSPLHF. The CDR3 DNA reads as TGTGCCAGCTCATTGAGTTTCAGGGATAATTCACCCCTCCACTTT.